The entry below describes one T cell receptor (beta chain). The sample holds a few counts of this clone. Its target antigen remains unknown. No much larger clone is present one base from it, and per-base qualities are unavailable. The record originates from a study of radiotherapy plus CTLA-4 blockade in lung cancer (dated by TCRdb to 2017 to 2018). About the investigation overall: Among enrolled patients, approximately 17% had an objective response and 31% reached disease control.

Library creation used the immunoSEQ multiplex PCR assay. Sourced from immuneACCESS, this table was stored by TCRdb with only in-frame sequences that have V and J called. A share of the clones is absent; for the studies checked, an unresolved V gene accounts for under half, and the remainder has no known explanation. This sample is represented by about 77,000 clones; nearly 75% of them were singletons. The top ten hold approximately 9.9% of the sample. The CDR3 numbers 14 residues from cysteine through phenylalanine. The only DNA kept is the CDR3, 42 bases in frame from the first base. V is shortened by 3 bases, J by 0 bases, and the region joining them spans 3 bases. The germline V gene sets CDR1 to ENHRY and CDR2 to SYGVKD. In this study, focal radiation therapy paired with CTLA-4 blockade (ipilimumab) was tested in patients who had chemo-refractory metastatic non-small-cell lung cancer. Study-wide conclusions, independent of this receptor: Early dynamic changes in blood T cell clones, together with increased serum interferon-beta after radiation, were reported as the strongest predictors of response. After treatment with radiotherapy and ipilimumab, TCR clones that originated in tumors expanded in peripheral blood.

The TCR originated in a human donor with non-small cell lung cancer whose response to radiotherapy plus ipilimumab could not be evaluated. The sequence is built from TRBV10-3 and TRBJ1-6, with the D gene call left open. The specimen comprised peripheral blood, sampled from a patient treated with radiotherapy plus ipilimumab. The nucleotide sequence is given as TGTGCCATCAGTGATAGCTCCTATAATTCACCCCTCCACTTT. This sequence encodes CAISDSSYNSPLHF.